Presented here are 5 T cell receptor beta chains from one specimen sequenced in a study of blood T cell repertoires in COVID-19 (dated by TCRdb to the early 2020s). Libraries were built with the immunoSEQ multiplex PCR assay. Entries here come from immuneACCESS through TCRdb and include only in-frame sequences with V and J called. Some clones fail to appear in such tables; in the studies checked, an unresolved V gene covers under half of the shortfall, and the cause of the remainder is unknown. The sample contains approximately 210,000 clones, roughly 81% of them found a single time. The leading ten clones occupy 5% to 6.5% of the sample. The sequencing sample was made of peripheral blood. The source of these receptors is a woman aged 70-85 years with active or convalescent COVID-19.

The chain couples TRBV10-1 to TRBJ2-7; D may be TRBD2 (7 bases). The germline gives CDR1 WNHNN, CDR2 SYGVQD (reference sequence). The CDR3 has 19 residues. Trimming removed 3 bases from V and 3 bases from J, with 27 bases in between. In DNA, the CDR3 is TGCGCCAGCAGTGATAGGGAGGGGGGTCTGGTCACCGGGGGCTACGAGCAGTACTTC. Its protein product is CASSDREGGLVTGGYEQYF.

The J gene is TRBJ2-7, the V gene TRBV6-2 or TRBV6-3, with 7 nucleotides matching TRBD1. Germline trimming cut 5 bases from V and 3 bases from J; bases unmatched to any gene: 19. Germline CDR1 MNHEY, CDR2 SVGEGT. The CDR3 is 18 amino acids. CDR3 sequence: CASSVIPGQTVRRYEQYF. CDR3 DNA sequence: TGTGCCAGCAGTGTTATCCCGGGACAGACAGTCCGACGCTACGAGCAGTACTTC.

The chain recombines TRBV19 with TRBJ1-2; unclear D gene. This CDR3 is built from 11 residues. CDR1 is LNHDA, CDR2 SQIVND, per germline (reference sequence). V was shortened by 5 bases and J by 7 bases, with 8 bases between the two germline ends. The CDR3 here is CASSSRGGYTF. CDR3 nucleotide sequence: TGTGCCAGTAGTTCCCGAGGTGGCTACACCTTC.

The V and J genes are TRBV7-9 and TRBJ2-2; tentative D call: TRBD2 (7 bases). V was pared by 11 bases and J by 1 base, with 14 bases between. Germline V gene data show CDR1 as SEHNR and CDR2 as FQNEAQ (reference sequence). This CDR3 region has 14 residues. The CDR3 sequence: CAEGGPLNTGELFF. The CDR3 DNA reads TGTGCCGAGGGGGGGCCCCTGAACACCGGGGAGCTGTTTTTT.

The gene calls are TRBV21-1 and TRBJ1-2. TRBV21-1 represents a pseudogene. The CDR3 has 14 amino acids. The CDR3 protein is CASSTRTGKYGYTF. CDR3 DNA sequence: TGTGCCAGCAGCACCCGGACCGGGAAGTATGGCTACACCTTC.